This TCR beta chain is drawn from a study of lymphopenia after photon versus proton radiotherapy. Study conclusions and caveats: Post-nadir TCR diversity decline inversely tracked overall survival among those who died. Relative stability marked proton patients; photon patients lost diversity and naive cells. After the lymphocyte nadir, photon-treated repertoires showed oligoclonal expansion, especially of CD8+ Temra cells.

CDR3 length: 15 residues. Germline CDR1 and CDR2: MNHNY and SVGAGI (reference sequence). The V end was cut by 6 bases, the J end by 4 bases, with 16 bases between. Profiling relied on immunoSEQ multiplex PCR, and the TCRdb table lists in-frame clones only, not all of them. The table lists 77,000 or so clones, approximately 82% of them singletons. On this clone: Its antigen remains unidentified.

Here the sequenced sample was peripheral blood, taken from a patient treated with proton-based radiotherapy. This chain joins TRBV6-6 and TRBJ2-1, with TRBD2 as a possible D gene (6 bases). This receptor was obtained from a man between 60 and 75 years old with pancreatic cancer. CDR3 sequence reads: CASSPRAGKYNEQFF. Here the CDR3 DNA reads TGTGCCAGCAGCCCCAGGGCGGGAAAGTACAATGAGCAGTTCTTC.